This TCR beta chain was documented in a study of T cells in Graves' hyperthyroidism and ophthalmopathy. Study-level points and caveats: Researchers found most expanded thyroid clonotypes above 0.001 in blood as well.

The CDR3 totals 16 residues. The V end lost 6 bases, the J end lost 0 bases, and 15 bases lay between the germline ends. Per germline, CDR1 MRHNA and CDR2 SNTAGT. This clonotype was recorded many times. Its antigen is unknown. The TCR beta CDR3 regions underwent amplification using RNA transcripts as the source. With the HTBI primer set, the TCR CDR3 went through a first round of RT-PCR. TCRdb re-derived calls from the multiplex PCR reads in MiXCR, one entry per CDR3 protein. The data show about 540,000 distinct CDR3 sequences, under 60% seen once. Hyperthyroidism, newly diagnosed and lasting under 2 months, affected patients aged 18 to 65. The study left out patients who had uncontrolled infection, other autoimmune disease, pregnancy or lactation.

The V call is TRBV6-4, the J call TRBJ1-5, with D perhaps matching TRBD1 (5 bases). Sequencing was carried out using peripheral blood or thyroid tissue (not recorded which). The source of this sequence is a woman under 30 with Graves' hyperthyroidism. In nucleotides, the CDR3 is TGTGCCAGCAGCCATGGGACGTTATATAGCAATCAGCCCCAGCATTTT. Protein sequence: CASSHGTLYSNQPQHF.